This entry lists 2 T cell receptor beta chains sequenced from one sample in a study of T cells in Graves' hyperthyroidism and ophthalmopathy. RNA transcripts served as the template for amplifying TCR beta CDR3 regions. First-round RT-PCR of the TCR CDR3 relied on the HTBI primer set. MiXCR, applied by TCRdb to the multiplex PCR reads, yields one record per CDR3 protein. The sample has 300,000 to 500,000 distinct CDR3 sequences; 11% to 15% are singletons. Input material: blood. Every receptor here comes from a man aged 50 to 60 with Graves' ophthalmopathy.

Ten or more counts support this clonotype. The chain links TRBV6-1 to TRBJ1-4, with D hard to call. CDR1 MNHNS and CDR2 SASEGT come from the germline V gene. The germline V and J ends were trimmed by 1 base and 4 bases, with 4 bases remaining between them. There are 13 residues in the CDR3. The CDR3 is CASSEVHNEKLFF. CDR3 coding DNA: TGTGCCAGCAGTGAAGTTCATAATGAAAAACTGTTTTTT.

This clonotype was picked up many times. CDR3 in DNA: TGTGCCAGCAGTTTCGTAACAGGGGGCGGTGATGGCTACACCTTC. It encodes CASSFVTGGGDGYTF. This chain links TRBV12-3 or TRBV12-4 with TRBJ1-2, with 9 bases aligning to TRBD1. The CDR3 is 15 residues long. Trimming cost V 3 bases and J 6 bases; bases outside gene matches: 8.